This TCR beta chain originates from a study of beta chain features in type 1 diabetes. Study-wide context: In age, gender and cell yields, patients were similar to healthy donors. General study results and limits: In patients and controls equally, PCR might favor templates that are shorter. TCRB rearrangement may or may not be influenced by HLA type; here this remained unresolved.

Sorting with CD45RO/CCR7/CD25/CD127/CD95/CD27 yielded naive, central memory, regulatory and stem-like memory CD4+ cells. The sequenced template was cDNA made from the entire isolated RNA. Data came from immunoSEQ multiplex PCR; TCRdb stores just in-frame clones and leaves some out. The profile shows about 360,000 clones, around 12% of them singletons. This clone turned up a few times. Its target is unknown. This TCR was sampled from a man between 18 and 35 years old in good health. The sequenced material came from naive CD4+ T cells from blood.

The CDR3 region is CASSLALAGGFGEQFF. CDR3 bases: TGCGCCAGCAGCTTGGCCCTAGCGGGAGGGTTTGGTGAGCAGTTCTTC. The chain uses TRBV5-1 and TRBJ2-1, with 12 bases identical to TRBD2. Germline values: CDR1 SGHRS, CDR2 YFSETQ. The ends lost 0 bases at V and 9 bases at J; junction bases unmatched: 7. This CDR3 has 16 residues.